These 18 T cell receptor beta chains share one sample of origin, sequenced in a study of T-cell reconstitution after alpha-beta-depleted transplantation in children. Unique molecular identifiers were incorporated into the prepared TCRbeta library. TCRdb fed the PCR reads into MiXCR, producing one record per CDR3 protein. The table has around 300,000 distinct CDR3 sequences, around 10% seen once; the top ten hold roughly a quarter. Sequenced here: peripheral blood, sampled 180 days after TCRalphabeta/CD19-depleted stem cell transplant. The receptors originated from a male patient aged 2 to 10 who had a stem cell transplant for chronic granulomatous disease, so the T cells may come from the graft donor.

This clonotype has at least ten counts. The chain recombines TRBV20-1 with TRBJ1-1; D is perhaps TRBD1 (6 bases). CDR1 is DFQATT, CDR2 SNEGSKA, per germline (reference sequence). Trimming stripped 7 bases from V and 0 bases from J, with 15 bases between. This CDR3 comprises 14 residues. The CDR3 bases are TGCAGTGTGTTCACAGGGATACTGAACACTGAAGCTTTCTTT. This encodes CSVFTGILNTEAFF.

The chain employs TRBV28 and TRBJ2-7; a possible D gene is TRBD2 (5 bases). Germline V lookup: CDR1 MDHEN, CDR2 SYDVKM. V lost 3 bases, J lost 0 bases, and 6 bases lay in between. CDR3 size: 13 residues. For the CDR3, the DNA is TGTGCCAGCAGTTTCCTAGCCTCCTACGAGCAGTACTTC. Translated, it gives CASSFLASYEQYF. The whole variable domain, remainder taken from reference TRBV28 and TRBJ2-7, is DVKVTQSSRYLVKRTGEKVFLECVQDMDHENMFWYRQDPGLGLRLIYFSYDVKMKEKGDIPEGYSVSREKKERFSLILESASTNQTSMYLCASSFLASYEQYFGPGTRLTVT.

V usage is TRBV7-2 and J usage is TRBJ2-2, with D tentatively TRBD1 or TRBD2 (5 bases each). The CDR3 totals 15 residues. Trimming pared 6 bases from V and 6 bases from J, leaving 17 bases between. Germline lookup yields CDR1 SGHTA and CDR2 FQGNSA. CDR3 loop: CASSSALLGAGELFF. Here the CDR3 DNA reads TGTGCCAGCAGTTCCGCCTTGTTGGGGGCCGGGGAGCTGTTTTTT.

Sample share makes this clonotype medium-sized. The genes are TRBV7-9 and TRBJ1-2; 9 bases agree with TRBD1. CDR1 is SEHNR and CDR2 is FQNEAQ in the germline V gene (reference sequence). This CDR3 comprises 14 residues. Trimming removed 11 bases from V and 4 bases from J; junction bases left unmatched: 11. The DNA of the CDR3 is TGTGCCTGTGAGCCCGGGACAGGGACCTATGGCTACACCTTC. It is translated as CACEPGTGTYGYTF.

This clonotype came up many times. J is TRBJ2-7 and V is TRBV20-1, with 7 bases that match TRBD1. The CDR3 is 15 residues long. The germline V gene encodes CDR1 DFQATT and CDR2 SNEGSKA (reference sequence). V lost 4 bases to trimming and J lost 0 bases; unmatched junction nucleotides: 9. CDR3 amino acids: CSATRTGATSYEQYF. CDR3 DNA sequence: TGCAGTGCTACCCGTACAGGGGCGACCTCCTACGAGCAGTACTTC.

This clonotype was counted many times. This chain joins TRBV29-1 and TRBJ1-1; D is perhaps TRBD1 (5 bases). V was shortened by 5 bases and J by 1 base, with 20 bases between the two germline ends. Germline V gene data show CDR1 as SQVTM and CDR2 as ANQGSEA. The CDR3 covers 16 residues. The CDR3 is CSVRFWGRMRNTEAFF. DNA of the CDR3: TGCAGCGTTCGGTTCTGGGGACGGATGAGGAACACTGAAGCTTTCTTT. Variable domain in full (rest from reference TRBV29-1 and TRBJ1-1): SAVISQKPSRDICQRGTSLTIQCQVDSQVTMMFWYRQQPGQSLTLIATANQGSEATYESGFVIDKFPISRPNLTFSTLTVSNMSPEDSSIYLCSVRFWGRMRNTEAFFGQGTRLTVV.

The chain has TRBV20-1 and TRBJ1-5; TRBD1 matches at 11 bases. CDR1 and CDR2 (germline): DFQATT, SNEGSKA (reference sequence). This CDR3 region has 16 residues. The J segment lost 4 bases and the V segment lost 0 bases, leaving 5 bases of the junction unmatched. The CDR3: CSARDGTGGKNQPQHF. The CDR3 bases are TGCAGTGCTAGAGATGGGACAGGGGGGAAAAATCAGCCCCAGCATTTT.

This clonotype was detected many times. The chain has TRBV28 and TRBJ1-5; no clear D gene. Germline values: CDR1 MDHEN, CDR2 SYDVKM. Trimming cost V 10 bases and J 7 bases, with 17 bases left between them. CDR3 size: 13 residues. CDR3 loop: CATYGDPGQPQHF. For the CDR3, the DNA is TGTGCCACCTACGGGGATCCGGGGCAGCCCCAGCATTTT.

The sample holds many counts of this clonotype. V is TRBV21-1 and J is TRBJ2-1; the D call in the table, TRBD1, was not verified against the DNA. TRBV21-1 is shown as a pseudogene. The CDR3 runs to 16 residues. The DNA for the CDR3 is TGTGCCAGCAGCAAAATACAGGGGGCTTTTTTCGATGAGCAGTTCTTC. It yields the protein CASSKIQGAFFDEQFF.

This clonotype was recorded at least ten times. The V and J genes are TRBV28 and TRBJ1-1; D call uncertain. This CDR3 comprises 15 residues. The germline V and J ends were trimmed by 3 bases and 4 bases, with 15 bases remaining between them. Per the germline V gene, CDR1 is MDHEN and CDR2 is SYDVKM. The chain's CDR3 is CASSFAGAWGTEAFF. The CDR3 DNA is TGTGCCAGCAGTTTCGCAGGTGCCTGGGGCACTGAAGCTTTCTTT.

This clonotype was seen ten or more times. This chain joins TRBV29-1 and TRBJ1-2; D not resolved. The V and J ends lost 2 bases and 6 bases respectively, with 7 bases between them. This CDR3 is 11 amino acids long. Germline loops: CDR1 SQVTM, CDR2 ANQGSEA. The CDR3: CSVESGNGYTF. As DNA, the CDR3 is TGCAGCGTTGAATCCGGTAATGGCTACACCTTC.

The chain is built from TRBV14 and TRBJ2-1; D possibly corresponds to TRBD2 (6 bases). CDR1 is SGHDN, CDR2 FVKESK, per germline. Trimming took off 4 bases at V and 3 bases at J, with 13 bases between the two ends. This CDR3 spans 15 amino acids. In DNA form, the CDR3 reads TGTGCCAGCAGCCGAAGGTCTAGCGACTACAATGAGCAGTTCTTC. Its protein product is CASSRRSSDYNEQFF.

This clonotype was recorded many times. CDR3 nucleotide sequence: TGCAGCGCCCTGACAGGCTCTGGAAACACCATATATTTT. It encodes CSALTGSGNTIYF. The chain couples TRBV29-1 to TRBJ1-3, with a tentative D call TRBD1 (6 bases). Between the trimmed V and J ends, which lost 7 bases and 0 bases, there was a span of 10 bases. The CDR3 has 13 amino acids. Germline V gene sequence: CDR1 SQVTM, CDR2 ANQGSEA.

This clonotype was detected ten times or more. This chain links TRBV7-9 with TRBJ1-1; D gene ambiguous. The CDR3 consists of 14 residues. V lost 2 bases and J lost 0, with 7 bases in between. CDR1 and CDR2 (germline): SEHNR, FQNEAQ (reference sequence). Written as DNA, the CDR3 is TGTGCCAGCAGCTTAAATCCCTTGAACACTGAAGCTTTCTTT. It specifies CASSLNPLNTEAFF.

This clonotype was detected ten times or more. The chain is built from TRBV5-1 and TRBJ1-3; the D gene is possibly TRBD1 (5 bases). Germline V lookup: CDR1 SGHRS, CDR2 YFSETQ. The CDR3 contains 16 residues. V was trimmed by 0 bases and J by 2 bases, leaving 12 bases between them. The CDR3 spells CASSLGGPVAGNTIYF. CDR3 bases: TGCGCCAGCAGCTTGGGGGGACCGGTGGCTGGAAACACCATATATTTT.

This clonotype was observed at least ten times. The chain uses TRBV28 and TRBJ2-3; 14 bases are shared with TRBD2. Germline V gene lookup returns CDR1 MDHEN and CDR2 SYDVKM. The CDR3 has 17 residues. V shed 5 bases and J 6 bases; nucleotides not matched to a gene: 10. The DNA of the CDR3 is TGTGCCAGCAGTCCATATGGACTAGCGGGAGGTGGGGATACGCAGTATTTT. Encoded protein: CASSPYGLAGGGDTQYF.

Written as DNA, the CDR3 is TGTGCCAGCAGCGCCCCCCTTAGCGGGGAGACTAACACCGGGGAGCTGTTTTTT. This encodes CASSAPLSGETNTGELFF. This sequence joins TRBV9 and TRBJ2-2, with 8 bases identical to TRBD2. Germline V CDR1 and CDR2: SGDLS, YYNGEE. Unmatched junction bases numbered 12, after V lost 3 bases and J lost 2 bases. The CDR3 is made up of 18 amino acids. The full variable domain, completed using reference TRBV9 and TRBJ2-2, is DSGVTQTPKHLITATGQRVTLRCSPRSGDLSVYWYQQSLDQGLQFLIQYYNGEERAKGNILERFSAQQFPDLHSELNLSSLELGDSALYFCASSAPLSGETNTGELFFGEGSRLTVL.

This clonotype was counted a single time. This could be a read error, since a much larger clone is one nucleotide away. The chain couples TRBV5-1 to TRBJ2-1; a weak D match, TRBD2 (6 bases). Germline V gives CDR1 SGHRS, CDR2 YFSETQ. This CDR3 is built from 13 residues. As DNA, the CDR3 is TGCGCCAGCAGATTGGTCCTAGCGAGAGAGCAGTTCTTC. This sequence encodes CASRLVLAREQFF. The complete variable domain, with remaining parts taken from reference TRBV5-1 and TRBJ2-1, reads KAGVTQTPRYLIKTRGQQVTLSCSPISGHRSVSWYQQTPGQGLQFLFEYFSETQRNKGNFPGRFSGRQFSNSRSEMNVSTLELGDSALYLCASRLVLAREQFFGPGTRLTVL.